This T cell receptor beta chain emerged from a study of OX40 agonist ivuxolimab in advanced cancers. A history of autoimmune disease or systemic immunosuppression excluded patients. Overall study findings and caveats: Average numbers of expanded clones were greater in CD8+ T cells than in CD4+. Certain nonresponders additionally had low normalized T-cell clonal expansion. Among patients with partial responses at 0.1-3.0 mg/kg, clonal expansion was among the lowest.

A word on this clone: Its antigen is currently unknown.

Germline V gene sequence: CDR1 LGHNA, CDR2 YSLEER. Trimming removed 0 bases from V and 5 bases from J, with 10 bases in between. The CDR3 covers 15 residues. Method: immunoSEQ multiplex PCR; TCRdb's copy keeps in-frame clones and lacks some. Of 65,000 to 100,000 clones in the sample, about 85% were seen once. The rearrangement links TRBV4-3 to TRBJ2-2; D not resolved. The sequences come from CD4+ or CD8+ T cells sorted from blood, collected in a trial of the OX40 agonist ivuxolimab. The source is an adult with an advanced solid tumor such as melanoma, head and neck, liver or kidney cancer. The CDR3 reads CASSQDRGGTGELFF. The CDR3 DNA reads TGCGCCAGCAGCCAAGATCGTGGTGGGACCGGGGAGCTGTTTTTT.